The present TCR beta chain was sequenced within a study of preoperative IRX-2 immunotherapy in early breast cancer. V lost 3 bases, J lost 3 bases, and 12 bases lay in between. The CDR3 consists of 14 residues. Germline V CDR1 and CDR2: GTSNPN, SVGIG (reference sequence). Specified treatment: preoperative locoregional IRX-2 cytokine immunotherapy. Samples came from a phase Ib trial of preoperative locoregional IRX-2 cytokine immunotherapy. In this sample, this clone turned up once. TCRdb keeps only in-frame clones here, not all; method: immunoSEQ multiplex PCR. The sample includes fewer than 25,000 clones, around four fifths of them seen just once.

V is TRBV30 and J is TRBJ2-1; D may be TRBD1 or TRBD2 (5 bases each). The sample in question was lymph node tissue, obtained after IRX-2 immunotherapy. This TCR derives from a human donor with breast cancer. The CDR3 spells CAWRSRGLYNEQFF. CDR3 DNA: TGTGCCTGGAGGTCCCGGGGCCTCTACAATGAGCAGTTCTTC.